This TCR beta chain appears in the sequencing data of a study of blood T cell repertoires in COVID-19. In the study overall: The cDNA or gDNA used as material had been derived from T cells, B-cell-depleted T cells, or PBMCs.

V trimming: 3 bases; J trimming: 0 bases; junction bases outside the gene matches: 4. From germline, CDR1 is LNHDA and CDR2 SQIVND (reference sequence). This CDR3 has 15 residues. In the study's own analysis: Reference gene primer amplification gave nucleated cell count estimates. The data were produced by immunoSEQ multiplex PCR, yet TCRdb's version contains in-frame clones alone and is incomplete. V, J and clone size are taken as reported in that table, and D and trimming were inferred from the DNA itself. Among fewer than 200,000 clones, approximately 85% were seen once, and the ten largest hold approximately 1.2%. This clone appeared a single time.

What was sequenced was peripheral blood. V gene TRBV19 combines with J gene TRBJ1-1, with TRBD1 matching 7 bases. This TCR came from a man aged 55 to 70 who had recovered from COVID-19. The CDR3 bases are TGTGCCAGTAGTATGGGACAGAAGCTGAACACTGAAGCTTTCTTT. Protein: CASSMGQKLNTEAFF.